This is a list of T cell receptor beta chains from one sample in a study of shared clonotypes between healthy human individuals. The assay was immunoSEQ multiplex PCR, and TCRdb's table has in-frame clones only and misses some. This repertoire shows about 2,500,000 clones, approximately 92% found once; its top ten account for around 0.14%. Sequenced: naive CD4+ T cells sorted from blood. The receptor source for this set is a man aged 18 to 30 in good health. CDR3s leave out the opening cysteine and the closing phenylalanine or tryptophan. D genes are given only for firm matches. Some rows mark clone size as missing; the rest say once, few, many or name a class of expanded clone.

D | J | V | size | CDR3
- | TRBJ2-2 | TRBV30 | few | AFENTGELF
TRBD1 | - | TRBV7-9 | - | ASSLTGTGGSEQY
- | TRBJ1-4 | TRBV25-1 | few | ASSDARGLFNEKLF
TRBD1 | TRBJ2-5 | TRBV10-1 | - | ASSESGQGATQY
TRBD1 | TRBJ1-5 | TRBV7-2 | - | ASSSTPATGFQPQH
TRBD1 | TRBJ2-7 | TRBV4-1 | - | ASSQHSGGVKVYEQY
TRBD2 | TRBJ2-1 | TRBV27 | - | ASRELAGVLNEQF
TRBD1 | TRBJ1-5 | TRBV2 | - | ASSKTTGLNQPQH
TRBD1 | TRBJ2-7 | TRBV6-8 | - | ASSYSSGTGQYEQY
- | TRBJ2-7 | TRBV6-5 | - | ASSYGVSSYEQY
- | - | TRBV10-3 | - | AISDQYEQY
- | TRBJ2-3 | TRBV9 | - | ASSALLADTQY
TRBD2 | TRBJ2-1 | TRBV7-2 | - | ASSLGGGPSYNEQF
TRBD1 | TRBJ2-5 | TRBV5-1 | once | ASRRFGTEQETQY
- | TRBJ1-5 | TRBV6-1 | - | ASSARQDSNQPQH
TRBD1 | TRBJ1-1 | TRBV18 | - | ASSDGTGFTEAF
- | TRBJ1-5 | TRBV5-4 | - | ASSLGGGNQPQH
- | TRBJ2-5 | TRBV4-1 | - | ASSQDIQGTETQY
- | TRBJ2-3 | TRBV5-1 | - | ASSLRSTTDTQY
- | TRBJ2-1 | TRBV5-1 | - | ASSLDLSSYNEQF
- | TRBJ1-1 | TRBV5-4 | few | ASSFGQLNTEAF
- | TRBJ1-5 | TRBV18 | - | ASSPNTGAENQPQH
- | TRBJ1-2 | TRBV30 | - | AWSVRAKEGYT
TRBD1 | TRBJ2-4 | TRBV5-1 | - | ASSFGQAIAKNIQY